This T cell receptor (beta chain) was obtained from a study of PD-L1 blockade in urothelial cancer. V dropped 1 base and J dropped 6 bases, with 9 bases sitting between them. From germline, CDR1 is KGHSH and CDR2 LQKENI. The CDR3 is 13 amino acids. The assay was immunoSEQ multiplex PCR, and TCRdb's table has in-frame clones only and misses some. The sample yields about 100,000 clones, around 93% seen once. This sample comprised PBMCs, obtained around atezolizumab (anti-PD-L1) treatment. This sequence joins TRBV18 and TRBJ1-1; D is unclear. The clonotype was recovered from a woman of 80 years or more with urothelial cancer. The DNA of the CDR3 is TGTGCCAGCTCACCACTCGCGGCCGCTGAAGCTTTCTTT. Translated: CASSPLAAAEAFF.